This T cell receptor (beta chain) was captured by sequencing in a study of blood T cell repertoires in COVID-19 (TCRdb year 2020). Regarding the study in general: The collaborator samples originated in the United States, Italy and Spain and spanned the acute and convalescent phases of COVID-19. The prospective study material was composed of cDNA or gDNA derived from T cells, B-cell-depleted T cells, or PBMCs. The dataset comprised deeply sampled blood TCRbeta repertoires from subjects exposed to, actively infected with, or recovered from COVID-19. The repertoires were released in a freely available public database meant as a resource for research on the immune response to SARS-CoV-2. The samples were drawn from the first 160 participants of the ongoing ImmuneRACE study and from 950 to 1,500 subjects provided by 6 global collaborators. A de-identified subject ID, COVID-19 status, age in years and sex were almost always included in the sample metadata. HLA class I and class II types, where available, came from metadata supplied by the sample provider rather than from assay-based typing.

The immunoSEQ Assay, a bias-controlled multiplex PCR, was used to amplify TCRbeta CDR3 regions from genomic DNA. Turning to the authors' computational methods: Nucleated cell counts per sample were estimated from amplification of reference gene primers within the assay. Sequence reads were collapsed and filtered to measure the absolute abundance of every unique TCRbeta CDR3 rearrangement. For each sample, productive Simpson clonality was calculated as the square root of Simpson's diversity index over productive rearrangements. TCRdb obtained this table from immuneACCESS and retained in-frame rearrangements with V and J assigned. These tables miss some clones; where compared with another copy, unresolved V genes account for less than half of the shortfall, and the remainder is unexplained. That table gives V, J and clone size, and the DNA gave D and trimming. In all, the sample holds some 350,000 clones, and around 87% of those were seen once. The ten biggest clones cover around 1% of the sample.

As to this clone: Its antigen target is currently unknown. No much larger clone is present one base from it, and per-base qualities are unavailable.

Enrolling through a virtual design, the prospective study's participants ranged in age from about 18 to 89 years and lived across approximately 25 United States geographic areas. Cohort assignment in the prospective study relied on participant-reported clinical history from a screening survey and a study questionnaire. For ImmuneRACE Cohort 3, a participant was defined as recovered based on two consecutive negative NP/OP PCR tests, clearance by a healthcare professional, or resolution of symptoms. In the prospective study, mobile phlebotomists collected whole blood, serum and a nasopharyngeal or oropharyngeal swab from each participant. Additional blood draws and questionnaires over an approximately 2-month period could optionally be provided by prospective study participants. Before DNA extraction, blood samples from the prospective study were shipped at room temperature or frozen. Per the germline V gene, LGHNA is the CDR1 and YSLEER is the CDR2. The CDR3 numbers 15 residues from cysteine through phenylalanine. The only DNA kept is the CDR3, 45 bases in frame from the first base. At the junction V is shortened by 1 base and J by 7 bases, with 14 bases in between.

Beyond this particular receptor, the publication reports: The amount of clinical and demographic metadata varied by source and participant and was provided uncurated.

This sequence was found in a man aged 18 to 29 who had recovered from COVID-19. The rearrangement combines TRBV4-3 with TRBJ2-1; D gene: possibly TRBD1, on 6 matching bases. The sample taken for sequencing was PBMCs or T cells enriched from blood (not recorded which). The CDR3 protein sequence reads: CASSQGTQGRNEQFF. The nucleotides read TGCGCCAGCAGCCAAGGAACACAGGGTAGGAATGAGCAGTTCTTC.